This record covers a single T cell receptor beta chain. Its antigen is not known. TCRdb ran MiXCR on the RT-PCR reads and lists one entry per CDR3 protein. The sample has around 160,000 distinct CDR3 sequences, about 11% seen once. This sample was included in a study of response to subunit inactivated influenza vaccine. General study findings and limits: Authors suggested each seasonal influenza vaccination recruits few new T cells.

CDR1 and CDR2 from the germline V gene are DFQATT and SNEGSKA (reference sequence). The CDR3 runs to 12 residues. Trimming shortened V by 6 bases and J by 8 bases, and 16 bases separated the two germline ends. The sequence came from a man in his fifties who received an inactivated influenza vaccine. This sample comprised non-naive T cells sorted from PBMCs, obtained 45 days after vaccination. The chain carries TRBV20-1 and TRBJ1-2; D unclear. The CDR3 reads CSAQGPATGYTF. The CDR3 coding sequence is TGCAGTGCCCAAGGCCCAGCAACAGGCTACACCTTC.